This T cell receptor (beta chain) was captured by sequencing in a study of blood T cell repertoires in COVID-19. Study-wide context: The United States, Italy and Spain supplied acute and convalescent COVID-19 samples. PBMCs, B-cell-depleted T cells, or T cells were the source of the cDNA or gDNA that made up the material.

In germline, CDR1 is MDHEN, CDR2 SYDVKM. The CDR3 covers 15 residues. Trimming shortened V by 7 bases and J by 4 bases, and 17 bases separated the two germline ends. Per the study methods: Amplification of reference gene primers provided the estimated nucleated cell counts. Sequencing used immunoSEQ multiplex PCR; TCRdb keeps in-frame clones, though not all of them. V and J calls and clone size are copied from that table; D and trimming were computed from the DNA. The table lists some 270,000 clones, approximately 90% of them singletons, with about 0.8% in the top ten. The sample consisted of peripheral blood. The sequence was obtained from a man aged 25-45 years with acute or convalescent COVID-19. The J gene is TRBJ1-5, the V gene TRBV28; D uncertain. In DNA, the CDR3 is TGTGCCAGCACTGAAGAGGGTTTAGGGAATCAGCCCCAGCATTTT. Its protein product is CASTEEGLGNQPQHF.